These 20 T cell receptor beta chains were all obtained from the same sample, sequenced in a study of blood T cell repertoires in COVID-19. TCRdb's table, derived via immunoSEQ multiplex PCR, lists solely in-frame clones and lacks some. The sample includes approximately 300,000 clones, 70% to 90% of them seen just once. What was sequenced was PBMCs or T cells enriched from blood (not recorded which). These receptor sequences come from a woman aged 30 to 39 who had recovered from COVID-19.

Many counts were recorded for this clone. Other DNA sequences within the sample encode an identical CDR3. The chain recombines TRBV2 with TRBJ2-3, with D perhaps TRBD2 (6 bases). Germline CDR1 SNHLY, CDR2 FYNNEI. Trimming removed 5 bases from V and 1 base from J, with 13 bases in between. The CDR3 consists of 15 residues. For the CDR3, the DNA is TGTGCCAGCAGTCCTACAGGAGGGGGCACAGATACGCAGTATTTT. Protein: CASSPTGGGTDTQYF. Variable domain in full (rest from reference TRBV2 and TRBJ2-3): EPEVTQTPSHQVTQMGQEVILRCVPISNHLYFYWYRQILGQKVEFLVSFYNNEISEKSEIFDDQFSVERPDGSNFTLKIRSTKLEDSAMYFCASSPTGGGTDTQYFGPGTRLTVL.

V and J are TRBV6-5 and TRBJ1-2, with D uncertain. CDR1 is MNHEY, CDR2 SVGAGI, per germline. The CDR3 is 16 amino acids. Between the trimmed V and J ends, which lost 4 bases and 8 bases, there was a span of 23 bases. The CDR3 bases are TGTGCCAGCAGTTTGCAACCGGGAGCGATAAAGGCGGGCTACACCTTC. Protein: CASSLQPGAIKAGYTF.

The gene calls are TRBV30 and TRBJ1-6, with a weak D call TRBD1 (5 bases). Germline CDR1 is GTSNPN and CDR2 is SVGIG (reference sequence). V was cut by 4 bases and J by 9 bases, with 10 bases left in between. The CDR3 length is 12 residues. The DNA of the CDR3 is TGTGCCTGGACCCAGGGAATTTCACCCCTCCACTTT. It translates to CAWTQGISPLHF.

The rearrangement joins TRBV5-8 to TRBJ1-1, with 9 nucleotides matching TRBD1. This CDR3 spans 16 amino acids. In germline, CDR1 is SGHTS, CDR2 YDEGEE. V lost 3 bases and J lost 1; bases outside the gene matches: 7. The CDR3 DNA follows: TGTGCCAGCAGCTCGGAGACAGGGGGTTGGAACACTGAAGCTTTCTTT. This gives the protein CASSSETGGWNTEAFF.

The chain couples TRBV5-1 to TRBJ2-2, with D possibly TRBD1 on 6 matching bases. Trimming took 3 bases from V and 2 from J, leaving 8 bases between them. Germline V gene data show CDR1 as SGHRS and CDR2 as YFSETQ. This CDR3 region has 14 residues. The CDR3 protein is CASSSRGNTGELFF. CDR3 DNA: TGCGCCAGCAGCTCCAGGGGTAACACCGGGGAGCTGTTTTTT.

For this clone: The sample contains more than one DNA sequence encoding this CDR3. The chain has TRBV14 and TRBJ1-1; 8 nucleotides align to TRBD1. Germline V gives CDR1 SGHDN, CDR2 FVKESK. The CDR3 spans 15 residues. V shed 2 bases, J shed 0 bases, and the junction held 2 bases outside the gene matches. The CDR3: CASSQRTGMNTEAFF. The CDR3, as DNA: TGTGCCAGCAGCCAAAGGACAGGGATGAACACTGAAGCTTTCTTT.

The chain combines TRBV5-4 with TRBJ2-7, with TRBD1 matching over 7 bases. The CDR3 sequence is 15 residues long. CDR1 SGHNT and CDR2 YYREEE come from the germline V gene (reference sequence). V lost 2 bases and J lost 3; bases outside the gene matches: 8. This chain's CDR3 is CASSFLGQAIYEQYF. The DNA for the CDR3 is TGTGCCAGCAGCTTCCTCGGACAGGCGATCTACGAGCAGTACTTC.

The chain has TRBV12-3 or TRBV12-4 and TRBJ1-5; tentatively, D is TRBD1 (6 bases). The V gene lost 6 bases and the J gene lost 2 bases, with 8 bases spanning the gap. The CDR3 contains 13 residues. CDR3 bases: TGTGCCAGCAGAGGGGGAGGCAATCAGCCCCAGCATTTT. The encoded protein is CASRGGGNQPQHF.

This rearrangement joins TRBV19 to TRBJ1-1; TRBD1 aligns across 10 bases. The junction had 3 bases not matched to a gene; V was cut back by 4 bases and J by 4 bases. Germline V gene lookup returns CDR1 LNHDA and CDR2 SQIVND (reference sequence). The CDR3 extends over 14 amino acids. The CDR3 DNA is TGTGCCAGTAGTACCGGGACAGGGGTCACTGAAGCTTTCTTT. It encodes CASSTGTGVTEAFF.

The chain is built from TRBV4-2 and TRBJ1-4; 8 positions match TRBD1. The ends lost 2 bases at V and 11 bases at J; junction bases unmatched: 10. Germline V gene sequence: CDR1 LGHNA, CDR2 YNFKEQ. CDR3 length: 15 amino acids. CDR3 sequence reads: CASSQQPTGERKLFF. CDR3 DNA sequence: TGTGCCAGCAGCCAACAGCCGACAGGGGAGCGGAAACTGTTTTTT.

This clone was observed once. This chain uses TRBV30 with TRBJ1-1; D is unresolved. V lost 3 bases and J 0 bases, leaving 8 bases between the germline ends. This CDR3 region has 13 residues. Looked up from germline, CDR1 is GTSNPN and CDR2 is SVGIG (reference sequence). The CDR3 loop reads CAWSAGLNTEAFF. In DNA form, the CDR3 reads TGTGCCTGGAGCGCGGGTTTGAACACTGAAGCTTTCTTT.

This chain connects TRBV9 to TRBJ2-1; TRBD2 agrees at 8 bases. Trimming took 2 bases from V and 4 from J; bases not matched to a gene: 8. Germline V gene data show CDR1 as SGDLS and CDR2 as YYNGEE. The CDR3 is 16 amino acids. Written as DNA, the CDR3 is TGTGCCAGCAGCGTGTCGTCGGCTAGCGGGTACAATGAGCAGTTCTTC. Its translation is CASSVSSASGYNEQFF.

The rearrangement joins TRBV27 to TRBJ2-7; D is perhaps TRBD1 (6 bases). From germline, CDR1 is MNHEY and CDR2 SMNVEV (reference sequence). This CDR3 is built from 17 residues. V was pared by 2 bases and J by 4 bases, with 21 bases between. The CDR3 is CASSLDRDTPRGYEQYF. The DNA of the CDR3 is TGTGCCAGCAGTTTAGACCGGGACACGCCGAGGGGTTACGAGCAGTACTTC.

The V call is TRBV30, the J call TRBJ1-1; TRBD1 matches 8 bases. Germline V CDR1 and CDR2: GTSNPN, SVGIG (reference sequence). V shed 3 bases and J 3 bases; nucleotides not matched to a gene: 9. This CDR3 has 15 amino acids. DNA of the CDR3: TGTGCCTGGAGCGGACAGGGAGGGTTTGACACTGAAGCTTTCTTT. Its translation: CAWSGQGGFDTEAFF.

The rearrangement uses TRBV6-2 or TRBV6-3 and TRBJ1-1; D ambiguous. Trimming took 5 bases from V and 10 from J, leaving 14 bases between them. The CDR3 loop spans 12 amino acids. Germline assignment: CDR1 MNHEY and CDR2 SVGEGT. The CDR3 DNA follows: TGTGCCAGCAGTGAGGTCCTACGAGGAGCTTTCTTT. Translating gives CASSEVLRGAFF.

The V and J genes are TRBV5-1 and TRBJ1-1; the D gene is possibly TRBD1 (5 bases). The CDR3 consists of 13 residues. Trimming shortened V by 2 bases and J by 1 base, and 6 bases separated the two germline ends. CDR1 and CDR2 (germline): SGHRS, YFSETQ. Here the CDR3 DNA reads TGCGCCAGCAGCTTCGGACAGAACACTGAAGCTTTCTTT. It codes for CASSFGQNTEAFF.

The chain recombines TRBV4-2 with TRBJ1-4; 9 nucleotides line up with TRBD1. The CDR3 is 16 amino acids. Trimming took 0 bases from V and 11 from J; bases not matched to a gene: 10. Germline loops: CDR1 LGHNA, CDR2 YNFKEQ. CDR3 in amino acids: CASSQEPGTGWGKLFF. The CDR3, as DNA: TGTGCCAGCAGCCAAGAGCCGGGGACAGGGTGGGGCAAACTGTTTTTT.

This clone was picked up a small number of times. The rearrangement links TRBV19 to TRBJ2-1, with 9 bases matching TRBD2. The ends lost 5 bases at V and 2 bases at J; junction bases unmatched: 7. This CDR3 spans 16 amino acids. The germline V gene has CDR1 LNHDA and CDR2 SQIVND (reference sequence). CDR3 DNA sequence: TGTGCCAGTAGTGCCCGACTAGCGGCGACCTACAATGAGCAGTTCTTC. Translating it yields CASSARLAATYNEQFF.

The chain combines TRBV30 with TRBJ1-2, with 7 bases that match TRBD1. The length of the CDR3 is 14 residues. Unmatched junction bases numbered 10, after V lost 3 bases and J lost 6 bases. Germline V gives CDR1 GTSNPN, CDR2 SVGIG (reference sequence). CDR3 amino acids: CAWRIPGQSHGYTF. The CDR3 coding sequence is TGTGCCTGGAGAATACCGGGACAGAGCCATGGCTACACCTTC.

This chain joins TRBV5-6 and TRBJ1-5; 8 bases agree with TRBD1. CDR1 is SGHDT and CDR2 is YYEEEE in the germline V gene. V lost 4 bases, J lost 4 bases, and 1 base stayed unmatched. CDR3 size: 13 residues. For the CDR3, the DNA is TGTGCCAGCAGCCGGGACAGGAATCAGCCCCAGCATTTT. Its protein product is CASSRDRNQPQHF.